One sample yielded the 19 T cell receptor delta chains listed below, sequenced in a study of Vδ1+ human thymocytes. Their cognate antigens are unknown. RNA was extracted from the cells and then reverse transcribed. CDR3 amplicons came from multiplex PCR with pooled V-gene forward and constant-region reverse primers. TCRdb used CATT to re-call clones from the multiplex PCR reads. The data show tens of thousands of delta-chain clones, about 14% seen once. Overall study findings and caveats: Highly polyclonal TRG and TRD repertoires with Gaussian CDR3 length distributions appeared in thymus.

The sample comprised Vdelta1+ gamma-delta thymocytes from the thymus. Subset noted: FACS-sorted CD3+ TCRalphabeta- TCRVdelta1+ TCRVdelta2- thymocytes. These receptor sequences come from a girl less than two years old who had congenital heart surgery.

This clone showed up just a few times. The chain employs TRDV1 and TRDJ1; 11 nucleotides align to TRDD3. Germline V gives CDR1 TSWWSYY, CDR2 QGS. The CDR3 covers 22 residues. Trimming at V came to 2 bases and at J to 3 bases, leaving 23 bases not matched to a gene. The CDR3 DNA is TGTGCTCTTGGGGAAGAACGGGCCCCTGCTGGGGGATACAAGCTACCTCCCGATAAACTCATCTTT. It specifies CALGEERAPAGGYKLPPDKLIF.

This clone has only a few counts. The chain recombines TRDV1 with TRDJ1; 13 bases map to TRDD3. Germline values: CDR1 TSWWSYY, CDR2 QGS. This CDR3 is 21 amino acids long. J gave up 1 base and V 2 bases, and 16 bases lay outside the gene matches. The CDR3 DNA reads TGTGCTCTTGGGGAAAGTCCTACTCCGTACTGGGGGATACGGGGCACCGATAAACTCATCTTT. It specifies CALGESPTPYWGIRGTDKLIF.

V is TRDV1 and J is TRDJ1; tentative D call: TRDD3 (6 bases). There are 20 residues in the CDR3. V was trimmed by 0 bases and J by 1 base, leaving 24 bases between them. Germline CDR1 is TSWWSYY and CDR2 is QGS. The CDR3 is CALGELPTWRGWRGTDKLIF. In nucleotides, the CDR3 is TGTGCTCTTGGGGAACTACCAACTTGGCGGGGATGGAGGGGCACCGATAAACTCATCTTT.

In this sample, this clone turned up a few times. The chain joins TRDV1 to TRDJ1; TRDD3 matches 11 bases. In germline, CDR1 is TSWWSYY, CDR2 QGS. This CDR3 region has 21 residues. V shed 0 bases, J shed 0 bases, and the junction held 15 bases outside the gene matches. The CDR3 loop reads CALGELLPKFGGYGHTDKLIF. For the CDR3, the DNA is TGTGCTCTTGGGGAACTCCTTCCCAAGTTTGGGGGATACGGTCACACCGATAAACTCATCTTT.

This clone was seen more than once but under ten times. The rearrangement joins TRDV1 to TRDJ1; D is undetermined. The V end was cut by 5 bases, the J end by 0 bases, with 16 bases between. The CDR3 length is 16 residues. Germline V gene lookup returns CDR1 TSWWSYY and CDR2 QGS. The CDR3 DNA follows: TGTGCTCTTGGGCTAAAAGGCTGGTCGTACACCGATAAACTCATCTTT. It yields the protein CALGLKGWSYTDKLIF.

V is TRDV1 and J is TRDJ1; no definite D call. Germline V gene lookup returns CDR1 TSWWSYY and CDR2 QGS. Trimming took 5 bases from V and 3 from J, leaving 16 bases between them. CDR3 size: 15 residues. CDR3 nucleotide sequence: TGTGCTCTTGGGCCTCAACTAAGGACGGCCGATAAACTCATCTTT. Translated: CALGPQLRTADKLIF.

In this sample, this clone turned up once. This chain connects TRDV1 to TRDJ1, with D maybe TRDD2 (5 bases). The CDR3 has 15 residues. Germline V gene lookup returns CDR1 TSWWSYY and CDR2 QGS. V lost 2 bases and J 3 bases, leaving 13 bases between the germline ends. The CDR3: CALGEVSFAADKLIF. CDR3 sequence (DNA): TGTGCTCTTGGGGAAGTTTCCTTTGCCGCCGATAAACTCATCTTT.

The gene calls are TRDV1 and TRDJ1; D tentatively fits TRDD2 or TRDD3 (9 bases each). The V gene lost 2 bases and the J gene lost 12 bases, with 28 bases spanning the gap. Per the germline V gene, CDR1 is TSWWSYY and CDR2 is QGS. This CDR3 is 17 amino acids long. CDR3 amino acids: CALGEDLPTVWGMKVIF. CDR3 coding DNA: TGTGCTCTTGGGGAAGACCTTCCTACGGTCTGGGGGATGAAGGTCATCTTT.

The rearrangement joins TRDV1 to TRDJ1; 8 positions agree with TRDD3. The CDR3 sequence is 20 residues long. The germline V gene has CDR1 TSWWSYY and CDR2 QGS. V shed 2 bases, J shed 5 bases, and the junction held 22 bases outside the gene matches. Here the CDR3 reads CALGEGPPGLGDPVGDKLIF. CDR3 in DNA: TGTGCTCTTGGGGAAGGCCCCCCTGGGCTGGGGGACCCGGTAGGGGATAAACTCATCTTT.

This clone was detected a few times. The chain uses TRDV1 and TRDJ1; TRDD1 is a possible D gene (5 bases). Trimming left V 0 bases short and J 1 base short, with 15 bases between. The CDR3 extends over 17 amino acids. Germline CDR1 and CDR2: TSWWSYY and QGS. The CDR3 sequence: CALGELRDCEITDKLIF. CDR3 coding DNA: TGTGCTCTTGGGGAACTCCGAGACTGCGAAATCACCGATAAACTCATCTTT.

This clone was counted only a few times. Additional DNA sequences in this sample encode the identical CDR3. The chain has TRDV1 and TRDJ1; 7 nucleotides align to TRDD3. This CDR3 is 21 amino acids long. The V segment lost 2 bases and the J segment 0 bases; nucleotides outside the gene matches: 21. From germline, CDR1 is TSWWSYY and CDR2 QGS. In DNA form, the CDR3 reads TGTGCTCTTGGGGAAGACGCTCCGTGCCCAGTACTGGGGAGGTACACCGATAAACTCATCTTT. Its translation: CALGEDAPCPVLGRYTDKLIF.

The sample holds a few counts of this clone. This chain links TRDV1 with TRDJ1; 12 bases are a match to TRDD3. The CDR3 runs 20 residues. Germline loops: CDR1 TSWWSYY, CDR2 QGS. J gave up 0 bases and V 4 bases, and 15 bases lay outside the gene matches. In DNA form, the CDR3 reads TGTGCTCTTGGGGTACCCCATTCCAACTGGGGGATACCGCACACCGATAAACTCATCTTT. Amino acids: CALGVPHSNWGIPHTDKLIF.

This clone appeared a few times. The chain carries TRDV1 and TRDJ1, with D unresolved. Trimming shortened V by 2 bases and J by 2 bases, and 12 bases separated the two germline ends. In germline, CDR1 is TSWWSYY, CDR2 QGS. The CDR3 has 15 amino acids. The CDR3, as DNA: TGTGCTCTTGGGGAATGGGACCGAGGGACCGATAAACTCATCTTT. Amino acids: CALGEWDRGTDKLIF.

In this sample, this clone turned up a few times. This chain uses TRDV1 with TRDJ1; no definite D call. The CDR3 spans 19 residues. Germline lookup yields CDR1 TSWWSYY and CDR2 QGS. The V gene lost 5 bases and the J gene lost 7 bases, with 32 bases spanning the gap. For the CDR3, the DNA is TGTGCTCTTGGGAGTCCATGGGAGGGTGCAACGGATCAATGGTGTAAACTCATCTTT. Translated: CALGSPWEGATDQWCKLIF.

The chain recombines TRDV1 with TRDJ1, with 7 bases matching TRDD3. V lost 2 bases, J lost 4 bases, and 16 bases stayed unmatched. The CDR3 contains 18 residues. CDR1 TSWWSYY and CDR2 QGS come from the germline V gene. DNA of the CDR3: TGTGCTCTTGGGGAAAGGGTATGGCCCGGGGATAGCAGCGATAAACTCATCTTT. Residues: CALGERVWPGDSSDKLIF.

This clone has only a few counts. The chain employs TRDV1 and TRDJ1; TRDD3 agrees at 8 bases. V lost 0 bases and J lost 0; bases outside the gene matches: 9. Germline-derived CDR1 and CDR2 are TSWWSYY and QGS. CDR3 size: 18 residues. The CDR3 DNA sequence: TGTGCTCTTGGGGAACTAAATTGGGGGATCCGGTACACCGATAAACTCATCTTT. Translating it yields CALGELNWGIRYTDKLIF.

This clone has only a few counts. The V gene is TRDV1, the J gene TRDJ1, with TRDD3 matching 7 bases. The CDR3 spans 20 residues. From germline, CDR1 is TSWWSYY and CDR2 QGS. Trimming cost V 1 base and J 9 bases; bases outside gene matches: 26. For the CDR3, the DNA is TGTGCTCTTGGGGAACGGAGGACGGACCTACGGACTGGGGCCCGGTGCGAACTCATCTTT. This sequence encodes CALGERRTDLRTGARCELIF.

In its sample, this clone was seen a few times. The chain recombines TRDV1 with TRDJ1; no reliable D call. Germline CDR1 is TSWWSYY and CDR2 is QGS. The germline V and J ends were trimmed by 3 bases and 8 bases, with 22 bases remaining between them. CDR3 size: 16 residues. In DNA, the CDR3 is TGTGCTCTTGGGGATGATGCTAAGGGACGGCTAAGCAAACTCATCTTT. This translates into CALGDDAKGRLSKLIF.

Ten or more counts support this clone. The chain combines TRDV2 with TRDJ1; TRDD3 aligns across 13 bases. V trimming: 5 bases; J trimming: 1 base; junction bases outside the gene matches: 9. The CDR3 has 17 residues. Germline assignment: CDR1 GEAIGNYY and CDR2 EKD. The DNA of the CDR3 is TGTGCCTGTGTTCCACACTGGGGGATACGCTGCACCGATAAACTCATCTTT. The encoded protein is CACVPHWGIRCTDKLIF.